This T cell receptor (beta chain) was documented in a study of metastatic and nonmetastatic thyroid tumors. Study overall: A comparison of repertoires was made across blood and tumor or nodule tissue from malignant and benign thyroid patients. Findings and caveats of the study: It was reportedly found that TCR beta diversity was significantly higher in malignant thyroid tumors than in benign nodules, a difference seen in both blood and tumor samples.

This clone showed up many times. Its antigen is still unknown. Authors' data handling: Between-group CDR3 differences, defined by clinicopathological status, yielded a distant-metastasis classifier for papillary thyroid cancer. TCRdb re-clonotyped the PCR reads via MiXCR. The V and J calls here are based on TCRdb, not the publication. The data hold under 95,000 clones, with approximately 9% observed a single time. The germline V gene encodes CDR1 WSHSY and CDR2 SAAADI. V shed 6 bases and J 1 base; nucleotides not matched to a gene: 8. This CDR3 has 15 amino acids. No treatment of any kind had been given to any patient before thyroid surgery.

The chain couples TRBV10-2 to TRBJ2-5; 7 nucleotides agree with TRBD2. The sequence was obtained from a female donor with papillary thyroid cancer or a benign thyroid nodule (not recorded which). Some clones in this sample may be carry-over from other donors' samples. What was sequenced was blood. The CDR3 DNA sequence: TGCGCCAGCAGGAACACTCTAGCGGTCCAAGAGACCCAGTACTTC. This encodes CASRNTLAVQETQYF.